This T cell receptor beta chain was recovered during a study of blood T cell repertoires in COVID-19. On the study more broadly: PBMCs, B-cell-depleted T cells, or T cells were the source of the cDNA or gDNA that made up the material.

As handled by the study authors: Scientists estimated how many nucleated cells there were by amplifying reference gene primers. Here immunoSEQ multiplex PCR was the method, and the copy in TCRdb shows in-frame clones only, minus some. Clone size and the V and J calls come from that table; the DNA yielded D and trimming. This table holds around 150,000 clones, approximately 86% found once. The source material was peripheral blood. The receptor was isolated from a woman aged 55-70 years who had recovered from COVID-19.

CDR3 in DNA: TGTGCCAGCAGTTACTCGAAGGAGGGGCAGTGGTCCCAGTACTTC. This sequence encodes CASSYSKEGQWSQYF. The J gene is TRBJ2-5, the V gene TRBV6-2 or TRBV6-3, with a tentative D call TRBD2 (6 bases). The CDR3 length is 15 residues. Germline CDR1 reads MNHEY; CDR2 reads SVGEGT. Trimming took off 0 bases at V and 9 bases at J, with 17 bases between the two ends.